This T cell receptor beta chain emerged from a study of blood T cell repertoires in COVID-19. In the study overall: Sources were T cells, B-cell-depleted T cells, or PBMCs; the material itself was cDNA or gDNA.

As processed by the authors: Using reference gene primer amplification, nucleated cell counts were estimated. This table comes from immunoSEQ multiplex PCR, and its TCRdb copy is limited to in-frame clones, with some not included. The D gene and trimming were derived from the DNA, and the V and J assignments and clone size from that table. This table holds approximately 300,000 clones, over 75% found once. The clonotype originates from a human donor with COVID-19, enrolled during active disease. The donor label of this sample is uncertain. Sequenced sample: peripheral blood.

This CDR3 is CASSLISRAYPERTQYF. CDR3 in DNA: TGTGCCAGCAGCTTAATTTCCAGGGCCTATCCGGAGCGTACGCAGTATTTT. The chain recombines TRBV11-2 with TRBJ2-3; D may be TRBD1 (5 bases). V dropped 2 bases and J dropped 8 bases, with 23 bases sitting between them. The CDR3 sequence is 17 residues long. Germline values: CDR1 SGHAT, CDR2 FQNNGV.